This T cell receptor (beta chain) derives from a study of vaccination effects on CD4 cells after COVID-19. Repertoires were generated with immunoSEQ multiplex PCR, while TCRdb's copy carries only in-frame clones and drops some. The top ten hold 2% to 2.5% of the sample, which has around 62,000 clones, around two thirds seen once. On this clone itself: As yet, its antigen is unknown.

The culture ran for around nine days before CD4+ T cells were isolated. Two-dose BNT162b2 or mRNA-1273 vaccination was given to participants. The clonotype comes from a human donor who received a COVID-19 vaccine. The source was CD4+ T cells from PBMCs cultured without peptide, collected after COVID-19 vaccination.

Written as DNA, the CDR3 is TGTGCCAGCAGCTCCCAATTGGGGGATGGTGCTGAAGCTTTCTTT. This encodes CASSSQLGDGAEAFF. V and J are TRBV7-2 and TRBJ1-1; D is possibly TRBD1 (5 bases). The CDR3 extends over 15 amino acids. The V end lost 4 bases, the J end lost 6 bases, and 18 bases lay between the germline ends. Germline loops: CDR1 SGHTA, CDR2 FQGNSA.